The sequence of this TCR beta chain was determined in a study of blood T cell repertoires in COVID-19. Study overall: There were acute and convalescent COVID-19 samples, and they came from the United States, Italy and Spain. PBMCs, B-cell-depleted T cells, or T cells provided the cDNA or gDNA that made up the material.

Between the trimmed V and J ends, which lost 5 bases and 4 bases, there was a span of 6 bases. The CDR3 is 11 residues long. CDR1 and CDR2 from the germline V gene are DFQATT and SNEGSKA (reference sequence). Original processing methods: Amplified reference gene primers provided the basis for estimating nucleated cell counts. Repertoires were generated with immunoSEQ multiplex PCR, while TCRdb's copy carries only in-frame clones and drops some. Clone size and the V and J calls come from that table; the DNA yielded D and trimming. The sample has around 200,000 clones; 75% to 90% are singletons. Sequenced: peripheral blood. The sequence came from a man in his forties or fifties with acute or convalescent COVID-19. V is TRBV20-1 and J is TRBJ2-1; D unresolved. The CDR3 DNA reads as TGCAGTGCTCCAACTTACAATGAGCAGTTCTTC. This codes for CSAPTYNEQFF.